The entry below describes one T cell receptor beta chain. Its antigen is not known. The data were taken from a study of beta chain features in type 1 diabetes. Turning to the study itself: Taken together, all samples contributed some 98 million examined sorted cells. General study findings and limits: The study left unresolved whether HLA type influences TCRB rearrangement. Among patients with Type 1 diabetes, TCRB CDR3s were moderately but significantly shorter in every one of the four CD4+ subsets.

Sequencing targeted expressed TCRB transcripts, as all isolated RNA had been reverse transcribed. The assay was immunoSEQ multiplex PCR, and TCRdb's table has in-frame clones only and misses some. There are 400,000 to 600,000 clones in the sample; over 25% occur only once, and 0.05% to 0.065% lies in the top ten. This sequence was found in a man between 18 and 29 years old in good health. The source material was naive CD4+ T cells from blood.

DNA of the CDR3: TGTGCCTGGAGTGTAGGGGCCTCGGGCTACACCTTC. It specifies CAWSVGASGYTF. The J gene is TRBJ1-2, the V gene TRBV30; D possibly corresponds to TRBD1 (5 bases). The length of the CDR3 is 12 residues. V lost 0 bases and J lost 8, with 10 bases in between. The germline gives CDR1 GTSNPN, CDR2 SVGIG (reference sequence).